This T cell receptor beta chain was documented in a study of CD8 T cells in Susac syndrome. Study overall: Among the sequenced Susac syndrome patients, more than five had active disease while about eight were in remission. Whole-study findings and limits: Clonal expansion was missing from Susac syndrome CD4+ T cell repertoires.

With regard to this clonotype: The antigen remains unidentified.

The CDR3 contains 16 residues. Germline-derived CDR1 and CDR2 are DFQATT and SNEGSKA (reference sequence). Deletions cut 2 bases from V and 2 bases from J, with 15 bases between. Reverse transcription of roughly 0.45 to 1 ug RNA used random hexamers. Across 54 Vbeta and 13 Jbeta, TCR beta CDR3 was amplified with immunoSEQ multiplex PCR. TCRdb passed the immunoSEQ multiplex PCR reads through MiXCR, listing each CDR3 protein once. The sample shows 150,000 to 190,000 distinct CDR3 sequences, roughly 95% of them seen only once. This clonotype was sampled from a human donor with Susac syndrome. This rearrangement joins TRBV20-1 to TRBJ2-2; D remains unclear. Source material: CD4+ T cells from PBMCs. CDR3 DNA: TGCAGTGCTAGAATGGCAGGCCGGAAAAACACCGGGGAGCTGTTTTTT. This encodes CSARMAGRKNTGELFF.